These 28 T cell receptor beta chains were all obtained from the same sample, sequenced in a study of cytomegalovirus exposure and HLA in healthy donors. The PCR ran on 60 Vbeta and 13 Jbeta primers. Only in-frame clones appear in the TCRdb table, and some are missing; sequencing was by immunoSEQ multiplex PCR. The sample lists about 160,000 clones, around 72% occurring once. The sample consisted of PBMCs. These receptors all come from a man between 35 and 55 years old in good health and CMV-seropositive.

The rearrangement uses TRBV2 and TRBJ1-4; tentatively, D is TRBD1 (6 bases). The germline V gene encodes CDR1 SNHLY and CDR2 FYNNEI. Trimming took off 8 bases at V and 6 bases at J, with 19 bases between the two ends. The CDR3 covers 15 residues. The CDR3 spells CASRRGEGRDEKLFF. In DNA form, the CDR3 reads TGTGCCAGCCGAAGGGGGGAGGGGCGTGATGAAAAACTGTTTTTT.

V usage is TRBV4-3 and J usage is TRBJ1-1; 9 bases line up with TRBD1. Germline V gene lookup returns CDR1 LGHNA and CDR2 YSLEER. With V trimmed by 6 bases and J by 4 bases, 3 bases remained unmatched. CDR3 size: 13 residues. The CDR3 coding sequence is TGCGCCAGCAGTAGGGGACAGGGCACTGAAGCTTTCTTT. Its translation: CASSRGQGTEAFF.

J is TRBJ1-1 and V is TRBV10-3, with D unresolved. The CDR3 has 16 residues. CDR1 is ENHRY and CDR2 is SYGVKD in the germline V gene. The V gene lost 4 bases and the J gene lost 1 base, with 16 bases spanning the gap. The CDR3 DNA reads TGTGCCATCAGTGGAGAATCCTATCGCCCGAACACTGAAGCTTTCTTT. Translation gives CAISGESYRPNTEAFF.

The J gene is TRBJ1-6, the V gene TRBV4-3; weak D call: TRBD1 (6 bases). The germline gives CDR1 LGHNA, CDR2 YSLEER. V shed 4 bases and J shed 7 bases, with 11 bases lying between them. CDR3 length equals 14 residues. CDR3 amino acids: CASSLEGGNSPLHF. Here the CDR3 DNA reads TGCGCCAGCAGCCTCGAAGGGGGAAATTCACCCCTCCACTTT.

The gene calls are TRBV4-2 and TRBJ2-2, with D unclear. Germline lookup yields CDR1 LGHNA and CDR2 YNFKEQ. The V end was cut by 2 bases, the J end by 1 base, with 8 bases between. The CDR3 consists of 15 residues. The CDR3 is CASSQSSVNTGELFF. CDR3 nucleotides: TGTGCCAGCAGCCAATCCTCGGTGAACACCGGGGAGCTGTTTTTT.

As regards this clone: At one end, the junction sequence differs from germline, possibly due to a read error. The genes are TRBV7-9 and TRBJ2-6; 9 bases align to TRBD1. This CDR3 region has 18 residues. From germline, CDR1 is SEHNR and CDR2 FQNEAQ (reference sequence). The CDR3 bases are TGTTCCAGCAGCTCGGGACAGGGAATATTCTCTGGGGCCAACGTCCTGACTTTC. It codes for CSSSSGQGIFSGANVLTF. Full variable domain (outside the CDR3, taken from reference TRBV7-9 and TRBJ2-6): DTGVSQNPRHKITKRGQNVTFRCDPISEHNRLYWYRQTLGQGPEFLTYFQNEAQLEKSRLLSDRFSAERPKGSFSTLEIQRTEQGDSAMYLCSSSSGQGIFSGANVLTFGAGSRLTVL.

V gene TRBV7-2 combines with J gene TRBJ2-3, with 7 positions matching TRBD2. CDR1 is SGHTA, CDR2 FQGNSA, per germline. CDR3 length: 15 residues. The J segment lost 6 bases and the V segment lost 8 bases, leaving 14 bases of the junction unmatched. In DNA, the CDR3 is TGTGCCAGCGGCCTTGCCCCGACTAGCATGGATACGCAGTATTTT. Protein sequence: CASGLAPTSMDTQYF. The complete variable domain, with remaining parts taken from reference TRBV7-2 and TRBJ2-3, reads GAGVSQSPSNKVTEKGKDVELRCDPISGHTALYWYRQSLGQGLEFLIYFQGNSAPDKSGLPSDRFSAERTGGSVSTLTIQRTQQEDSAVYLCASGLAPTSMDTQYFGPGTRLTVL.

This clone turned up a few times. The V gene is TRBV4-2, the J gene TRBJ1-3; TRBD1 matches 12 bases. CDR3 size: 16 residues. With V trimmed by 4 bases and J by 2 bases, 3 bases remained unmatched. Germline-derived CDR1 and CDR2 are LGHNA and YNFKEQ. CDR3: CASSRDRGRPGNTIYF. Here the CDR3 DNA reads TGTGCCAGCAGCCGGGACAGGGGGCGCCCTGGAAACACCATATATTTT.

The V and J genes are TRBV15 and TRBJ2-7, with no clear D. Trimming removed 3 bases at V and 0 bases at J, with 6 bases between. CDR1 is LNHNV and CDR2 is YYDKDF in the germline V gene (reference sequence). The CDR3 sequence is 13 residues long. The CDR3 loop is CATSSRDSYEQYF. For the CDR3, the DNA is TGTGCCACCAGCAGCCGCGACTCCTACGAGCAGTACTTC.

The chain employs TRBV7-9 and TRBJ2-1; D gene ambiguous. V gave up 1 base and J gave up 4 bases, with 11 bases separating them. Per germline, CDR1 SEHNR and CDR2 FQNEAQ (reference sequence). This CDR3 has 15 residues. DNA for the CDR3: TGTGCCAGCAGCTTAGTTGGCCAGACTTACAATGAGCAGTTCTTC. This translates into CASSLVGQTYNEQFF.

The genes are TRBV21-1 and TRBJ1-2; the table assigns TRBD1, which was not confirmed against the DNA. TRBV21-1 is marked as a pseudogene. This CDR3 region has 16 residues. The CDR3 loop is CASSKERGAGGYGYTF. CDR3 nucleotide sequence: TGTGCCAGCAGCAAAGAAAGGGGGGCAGGGGGCTATGGCTACACCTTC.

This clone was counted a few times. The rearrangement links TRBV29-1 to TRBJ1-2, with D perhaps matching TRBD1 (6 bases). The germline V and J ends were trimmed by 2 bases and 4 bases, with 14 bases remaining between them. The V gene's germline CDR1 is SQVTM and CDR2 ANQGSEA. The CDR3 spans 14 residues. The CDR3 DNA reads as TGCAGCGTTGAAAGGGGGACGGGAGGCTATGGCTACACCTTC. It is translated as CSVERGTGGYGYTF.

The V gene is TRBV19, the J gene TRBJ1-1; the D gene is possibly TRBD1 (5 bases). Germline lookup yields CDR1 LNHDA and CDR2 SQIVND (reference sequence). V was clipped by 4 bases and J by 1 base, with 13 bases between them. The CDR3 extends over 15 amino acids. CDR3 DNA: TGTGCCAGTAGTACAAACAGGAAATGGAACACTGAAGCTTTCTTT. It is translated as CASSTNRKWNTEAFF. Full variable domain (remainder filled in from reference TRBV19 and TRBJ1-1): DGGITQSPKYLFRKEGQNVTLSCEQNLNHDAMYWYRQDPGQGLRLIYYSQIVNDFQKGDIAEGYSVSREKKESFPLTVTSAQKNPTAFYLCASSTNRKWNTEAFFGQGTRLTVV.

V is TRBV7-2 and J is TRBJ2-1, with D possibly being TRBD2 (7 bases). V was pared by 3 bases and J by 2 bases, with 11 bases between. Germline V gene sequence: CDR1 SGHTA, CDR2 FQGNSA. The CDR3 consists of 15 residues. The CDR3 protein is CASSLRGGTYNEQFF. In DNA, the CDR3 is TGTGCCAGCAGCTTGAGGGGGGGCACCTACAATGAGCAGTTCTTC.

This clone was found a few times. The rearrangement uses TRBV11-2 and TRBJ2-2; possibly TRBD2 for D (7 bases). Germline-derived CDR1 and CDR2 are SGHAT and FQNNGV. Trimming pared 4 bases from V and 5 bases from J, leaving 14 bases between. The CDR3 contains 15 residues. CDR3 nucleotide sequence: TGTGCCAGCAGCTATACTAGCGACAGGACCGGGGAGCTGTTTTTT. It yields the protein CASSYTSDRTGELFF.

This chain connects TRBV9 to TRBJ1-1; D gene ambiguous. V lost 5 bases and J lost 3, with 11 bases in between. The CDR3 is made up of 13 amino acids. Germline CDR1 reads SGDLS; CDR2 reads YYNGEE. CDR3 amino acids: CASRPPTDTEAFF. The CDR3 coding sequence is TGTGCCAGCAGACCCCCCACAGACACTGAAGCTTTCTTT.

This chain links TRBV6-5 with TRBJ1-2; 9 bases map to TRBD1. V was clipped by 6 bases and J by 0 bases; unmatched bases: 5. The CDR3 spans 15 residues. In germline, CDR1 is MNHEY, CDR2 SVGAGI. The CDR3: CASRPGTGTNYGYTF. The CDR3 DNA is TGTGCCAGCAGGCCCGGGACAGGGACTAACTATGGCTACACCTTC.

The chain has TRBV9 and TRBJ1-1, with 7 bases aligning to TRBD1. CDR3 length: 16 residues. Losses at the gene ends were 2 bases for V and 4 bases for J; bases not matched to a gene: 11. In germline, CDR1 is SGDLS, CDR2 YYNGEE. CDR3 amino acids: CASSVDPGQTSTEAFF. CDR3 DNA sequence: TGTGCCAGCAGCGTGGACCCGGGACAGACTTCCACTGAAGCTTTCTTT.

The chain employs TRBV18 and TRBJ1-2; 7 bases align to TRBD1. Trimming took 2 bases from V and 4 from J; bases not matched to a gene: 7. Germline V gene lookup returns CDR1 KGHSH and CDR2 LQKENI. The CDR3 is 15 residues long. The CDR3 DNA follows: TGTGCCAGCTCACCAACAGTGCCAGGGGGCTATGGCTACACCTTC. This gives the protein CASSPTVPGGYGYTF.

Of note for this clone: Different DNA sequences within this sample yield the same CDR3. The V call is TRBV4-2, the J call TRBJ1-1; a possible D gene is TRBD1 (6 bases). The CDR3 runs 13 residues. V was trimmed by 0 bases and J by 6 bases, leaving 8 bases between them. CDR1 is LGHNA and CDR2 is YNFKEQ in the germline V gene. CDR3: CASSQDSGAEAFF. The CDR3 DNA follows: TGTGCCAGCAGCCAAGATTCAGGGGCTGAAGCTTTCTTT.

The CDR3 region has the DNA TGTGCCAGCAGTGAACCGGGTTTGCAGGAGACCCAGTACTTC. Protein sequence: CASSEPGLQETQYF. The gene calls are TRBV25-1 and TRBJ2-5; D call uncertain. Germline-derived CDR1 and CDR2 are MGHDK and SYGVNS. The ends were cut back, 2 bases at V and 5 bases at J, with 12 bases in the middle. This CDR3 is 14 amino acids long.

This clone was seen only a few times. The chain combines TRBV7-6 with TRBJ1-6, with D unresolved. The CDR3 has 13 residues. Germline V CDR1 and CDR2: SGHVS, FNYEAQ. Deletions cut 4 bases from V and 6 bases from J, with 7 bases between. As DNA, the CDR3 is TGTGCCAGCAGCTCAGCCTCTAATTCACCCCTCCACTTT. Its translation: CASSSASNSPLHF.

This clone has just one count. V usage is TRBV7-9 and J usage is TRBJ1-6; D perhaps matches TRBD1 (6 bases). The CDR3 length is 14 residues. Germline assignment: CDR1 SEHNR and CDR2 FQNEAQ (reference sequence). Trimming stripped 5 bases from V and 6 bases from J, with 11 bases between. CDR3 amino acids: CASSQDSFNSPLHF. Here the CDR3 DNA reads TGTGCCAGCAGCCAGGACAGTTTTAATTCACCCCTCCACTTT.

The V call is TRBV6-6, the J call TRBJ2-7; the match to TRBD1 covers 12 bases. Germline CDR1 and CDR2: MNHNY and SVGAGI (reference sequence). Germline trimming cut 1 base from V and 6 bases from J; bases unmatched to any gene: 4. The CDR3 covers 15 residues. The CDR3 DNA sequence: TGTGCCAGCAGTTACTGGGACAGGGGGCTGTGCGAGCAGTACTTC. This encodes CASSYWDRGLCEQYF.

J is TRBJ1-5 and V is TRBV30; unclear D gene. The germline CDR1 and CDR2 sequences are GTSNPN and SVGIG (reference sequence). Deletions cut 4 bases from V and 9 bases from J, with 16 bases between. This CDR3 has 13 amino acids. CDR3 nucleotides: TGTGCCTGGAAATCCCTGAGGGATGGGCCCCAGCATTTT. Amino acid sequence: CAWKSLRDGPQHF.

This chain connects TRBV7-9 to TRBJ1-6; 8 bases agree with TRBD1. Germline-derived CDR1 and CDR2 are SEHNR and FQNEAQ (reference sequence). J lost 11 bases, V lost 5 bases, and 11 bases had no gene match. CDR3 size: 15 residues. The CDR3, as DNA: TGTGCCAGCAGCCCCACAGGGGGAAGGATGCCACCCCTCCACTTT. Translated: CASSPTGGRMPPLHF.

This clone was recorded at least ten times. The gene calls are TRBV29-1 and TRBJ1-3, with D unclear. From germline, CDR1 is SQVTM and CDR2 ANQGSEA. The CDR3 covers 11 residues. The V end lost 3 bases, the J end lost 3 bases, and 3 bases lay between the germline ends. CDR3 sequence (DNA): TGCAGCGTTGACCTTGGAAACACCATATATTTT. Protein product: CSVDLGNTIYF.

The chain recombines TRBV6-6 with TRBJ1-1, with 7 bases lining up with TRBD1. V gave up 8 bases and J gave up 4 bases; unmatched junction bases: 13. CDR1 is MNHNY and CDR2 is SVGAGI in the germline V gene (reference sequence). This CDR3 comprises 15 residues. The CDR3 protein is CASRDRHLRITEAFF. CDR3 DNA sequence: TGTGCCAGCCGGGACAGACACCTCCGAATCACTGAAGCTTTCTTT.